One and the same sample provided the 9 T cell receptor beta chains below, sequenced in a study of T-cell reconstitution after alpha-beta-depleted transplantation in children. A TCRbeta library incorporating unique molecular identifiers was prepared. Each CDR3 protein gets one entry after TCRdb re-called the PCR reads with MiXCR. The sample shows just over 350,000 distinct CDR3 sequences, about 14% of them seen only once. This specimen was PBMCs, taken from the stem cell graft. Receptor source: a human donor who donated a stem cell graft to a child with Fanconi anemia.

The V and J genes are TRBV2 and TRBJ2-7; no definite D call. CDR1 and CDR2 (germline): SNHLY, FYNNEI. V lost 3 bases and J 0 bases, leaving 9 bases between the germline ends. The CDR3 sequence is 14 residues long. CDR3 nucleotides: TGTGCCAGCAGTGAGCAAGGTAGCTCCTACGAGCAGTACGTC. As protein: CASSEQGSSYEQYV.

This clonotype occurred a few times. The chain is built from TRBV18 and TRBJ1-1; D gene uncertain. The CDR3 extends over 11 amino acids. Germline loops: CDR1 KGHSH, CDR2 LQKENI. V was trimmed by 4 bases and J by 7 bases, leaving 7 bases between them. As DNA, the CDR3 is TGTGCCAGCTCACAGTTGAATGAAGCTTTCTTT. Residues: CASSQLNEAFF.

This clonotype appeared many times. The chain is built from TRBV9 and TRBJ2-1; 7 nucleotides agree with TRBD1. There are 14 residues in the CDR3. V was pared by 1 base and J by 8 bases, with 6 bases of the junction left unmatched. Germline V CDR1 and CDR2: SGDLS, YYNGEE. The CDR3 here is CASSVQNRGDEQFF. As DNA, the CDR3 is TGTGCCAGCAGCGTACAGAACAGGGGCGATGAGCAGTTCTTC. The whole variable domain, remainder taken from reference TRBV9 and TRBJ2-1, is DSGVTQTPKHLITATGQRVTLRCSPRSGDLSVYWYQQSLDQGLQFLIQYYNGEERAKGNILERFSAQQFPDLHSELNLSSLELGDSALYFCASSVQNRGDEQFFGPGTRLTVL.

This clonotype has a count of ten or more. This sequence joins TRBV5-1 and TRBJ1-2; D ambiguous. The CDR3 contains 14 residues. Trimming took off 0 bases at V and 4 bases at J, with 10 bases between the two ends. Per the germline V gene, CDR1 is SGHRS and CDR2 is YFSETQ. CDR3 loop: CASSLEPSGYGYTF. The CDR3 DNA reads TGCGCCAGCAGCTTGGAGCCCTCTGGCTATGGCTACACCTTC.

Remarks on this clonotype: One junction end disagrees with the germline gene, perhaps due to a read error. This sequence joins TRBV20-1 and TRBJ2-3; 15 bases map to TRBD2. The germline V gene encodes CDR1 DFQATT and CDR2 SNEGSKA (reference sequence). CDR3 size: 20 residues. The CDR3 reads CCARNPGTSGGQLSTDTQYF. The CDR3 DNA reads TGCTGTGCTAGAAACCCCGGGACTAGCGGGGGGCAACTGAGCACAGATACGCAGTATTTT.

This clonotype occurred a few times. CDR3 nucleotides: TGCAGCGTTGAAGGAGGGGGGGTCCCCTACAATGAGCAGTTCTTC. This codes for CSVEGGGVPYNEQFF. The chain links TRBV29-1 to TRBJ2-1; tentatively, D is TRBD2 (7 bases). The ends were cut back, 1 base at V and 2 bases at J, with 12 bases in the middle. Germline assignment: CDR1 SQVTM and CDR2 ANQGSEA. The CDR3 loop spans 15 amino acids.

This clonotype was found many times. CDR3 DNA sequence: TGTGCCAGCAGTTTTCGGGACAGGGTCGGAGGGGGACTGTTTTTT. Translation: CASSFRDRVGGGLFF. The rearrangement joins TRBV6-5 to TRBJ1-4; 9 nucleotides align to TRBD1. Germline CDR1 and CDR2: MNHEY and SVGAGI. J gave up 13 bases and V 4 bases, and 13 bases lay outside the gene matches. This CDR3 is 15 amino acids long.

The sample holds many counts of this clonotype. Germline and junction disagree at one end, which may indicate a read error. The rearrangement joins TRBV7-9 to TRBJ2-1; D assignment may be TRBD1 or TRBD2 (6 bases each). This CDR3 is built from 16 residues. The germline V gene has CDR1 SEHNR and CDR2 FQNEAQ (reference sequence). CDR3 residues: CASTLGGGPAYNEQFF. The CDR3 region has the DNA TGTGCCAGCACCTTAGGTGGGGGGCCTGCTTACAATGAGCAGTTCTTC.

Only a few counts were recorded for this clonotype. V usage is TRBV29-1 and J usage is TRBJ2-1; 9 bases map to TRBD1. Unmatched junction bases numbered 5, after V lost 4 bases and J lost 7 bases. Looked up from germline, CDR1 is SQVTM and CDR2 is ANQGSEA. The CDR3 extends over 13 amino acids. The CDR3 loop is CSVAGQGMNEQFF. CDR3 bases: TGCAGCGTTGCTGGACAGGGGATGAATGAGCAGTTCTTC.